A selection of T cell receptor beta chains follows, all from one sample in a study of CD4 T cells in relation to SARS-CoV-2 and coronaviruses. Assay: immunoSEQ multiplex PCR; the TCRdb copy retains only in-frame clones and omits some. The data show under 20,000 clones, roughly 77% seen once. No antigen has been assigned to these receptors. The specimen sequenced was CD4+ T cells from PBMCs, cultured in vitro. The source is a human donor in good health. The CDR3 runs from the conserved cysteine through the conserved F or W. A D gene is named only where the DNA matches it firmly. Clone sizes are given selectively: once, few, many, or a class where the clone is expanded.

j_call clone_size v_call d_call cdr3_nt cdr3_aa
TRBJ2-1 - TRBV28 TRBD1 TGTGCCAGCAGTTTAGATTGGACAGGGGGTTTCTCCGGGACTACCTCCTACAATGAGCAGTTCTTC CASSLDWTGGFSGTTSYNEQFF
TRBJ2-1 - TRBV11-3 - TGTGCCAGCAGCTTAGGGCAGGGGTCCTACAATGAGCAGTTCTTC CASSLGQGSYNEQFF
TRBJ1-5 - TRBV7-8 - TGTGCCAGCAGCGCTGACAGGTTTCAGCCCCAGCATTTT CASSADRFQPQHF
TRBJ2-5 - TRBV19 - TGTGCCAGTAGTGTGGGACTGGAAGAGACCCAGTACTTC CASSVGLEETQYF
TRBJ2-7 - TRBV19 TRBD2 TGTGCCAGTAGTATCGCGCGGGAGCGGTCCTACGAGCAGTACTTC CASSIARERSYEQYF
TRBJ2-7 - TRBV5-6 TRBD1 TGTGCCAGCAGGCGGACAGGGGCCTTGCGGGAGCAGTACTTC CASRRTGALREQYF
TRBJ2-1 - TRBV27 TRBD1 TGTGCCAGCAGTTCCGGCGGGACAGGGGGTTTATCCTACAATGAGCAGTTCTTC CASSSGGTGGLSYNEQFF
TRBJ2-1 - TRBV11-3 TRBD2 TGTGCCAGCAGCCCCCGAGAGGGACTAGCGGGAGAGTCCTACAATGAGCAGTTCTTC CASSPREGLAGESYNEQFF
TRBJ2-7 - TRBV28 TRBD1 TGTGCCAGCAGTACCGGGACAGCAACCTACGAGCAGTACTTC CASSTGTATYEQYF
TRBJ1-2 - TRBV19 - TGTGCCAGTTTCTGGGGGAGCTCAAACTATGGCTACACCTTC CASFWGSSNYGYTF
TRBJ1-2 once TRBV19 TRBD1 TGTGCCAGTAGTATAGACTCCGGGACAGGGTTATCCTATGGCTACACCTTC CASSIDSGTGLSYGYTF
TRBJ2-3 - TRBV5-1 - TGCGCCAGCAGCTTGCAGGGAATAGCAGCAGATACGCAGTATTTT CASSLQGIAADTQYF
TRBJ2-5 - TRBV24-1 - TGTGCCACCAGTGAATCCAGGGGCGCGGGAGAGACCCAGTACTTC CATSESRGAGETQYF
TRBJ2-1 - TRBV25-1 TRBD2 TGTGCCAGCAGTACTACTAGCGGGAGGTACAATGAGCAGTTCTTC CASSTTSGRYNEQFF
TRBJ1-2 - TRBV7-9 - TGTGCCAGCAGTCTTTACCCCACGTTCTACTATGGCTACACCTTC CASSLYPTFYYGYTF
TRBJ2-3 - TRBV7-8 TRBD1 TGTGCCAGCAGCTCTTACGAACAGGGGCTTGGCACAGATACGCAGTATTTT CASSSYEQGLGTDTQYF
TRBJ1-2 - TRBV3-1/TRBV3-2 TRBD1 TGTGCCAGCTCTGTCACAGGGGGCTATGGCTACACCTTC CASSVTGGYGYTF
TRBJ2-1 few TRBV9 - TGTGCCAGCAGCGTAGGCCCGGGAGAGCCTTATGAGCAGTTCTTC CASSVGPGEPYEQFF
TRBJ2-1 - TRBV30 - TGTGCCTGGAGTCCCCCTGGGTTACTAAATGAGCAGTTCTTC CAWSPPGLLNEQFF
TRBJ2-1 once TRBV30 TRBD2 TGTGCCTGGAGTTACGAGACTAGCGTTTACAATGAGCAGTTCTTC CAWSYETSVYNEQFF
TRBJ2-6 few TRBV5-1 - TGCGCCAGCAGCTTGGACGGACGGGACTCTGGGGCCAACGTCCTGACTTTC CASSLDGRDSGANVLTF
TRBJ2-3 - TRBV12-3/TRBV12-4 - TGTGCCAGCATGGTCGAGCCAGATACGCAGTATTTT CASMVEPDTQYF
TRBJ2-2 - TRBV11-3 - TGTGCCAGCAGCTTAGGCGGAAGGGTGCCCGGGGAGCTGTTTTTT CASSLGGRVPGELFF
TRBJ1-5 - TRBV7-2 - TGTGCCAGCAGCTTAGCGGTTGTTGGCAATCAGCCCCAGCATTTT CASSLAVVGNQPQHF
TRBJ1-5 - TRBV18 - TGTGCCAGCTCACCAGGAGAAAATCAGCCCCAGCATTTT CASSPGENQPQHF
TRBJ2-3 - TRBV19 - TGTGCCAGTAGCCGAAATTTTTTCGCTGGCACAGATACGCAGTATTTT CASSRNFFAGTDTQYF
TRBJ1-1 - TRBV18 - TGTGCCAGCTCATCCTGGACAGAGAACACTGAAGCTTTCTTT CASSSWTENTEAFF
TRBJ1-5 - TRBV5-6 - TGTGCCAGCAGCTTTGGGGGGCAGCCCCAGCATTTT CASSFGGQPQHF
TRBJ2-7 - TRBV7-8 TRBD2 TGTGCCAGCAGCTTAGGACTGCTAGCGGGATTTCACGAGCAGTACTTC CASSLGLLAGFHEQYF
TRBJ1-2 few TRBV4-1 - TGCGCCAGCAGCCAAGAGACAGATTCTAACTATGGCTACACCTTC CASSQETDSNYGYTF
TRBJ1-4 - TRBV21-1 - TGTGCCAGCAGCAAAGAGGTAGGCGTTGGGGGGGAAAAACTGTTTTTT CASSKEVGVGGEKLFF
TRBJ2-3 once TRBV27 - TGTGCCAGCAGTCCTCCTGTCCCGGGACGTCGCACAGATACGCAGTATTTT CASSPPVPGRRTDTQYF
TRBJ2-3 few TRBV19 - TGTGCCAGTAGCGGGAGCACAGATACGCAGTATTTT CASSGSTDTQYF
TRBJ1-1 - TRBV4-1 TRBD1 TGCGCCAGCAGCCCAGGACAGGGTTGGAACACTGAAGCTTTCTTT CASSPGQGWNTEAFF
TRBJ2-2 once TRBV15 - TGTGCCACCAGCAGAGTAATCGGGGCCGGGGAGCTGTTTTTT CATSRVIGAGELFF
TRBJ1-2 - TRBV5-8 TRBD1 TGTGCCAGCAGCGGGGACAGGGGCTATGGCTACACCTTC CASSGDRGYGYTF
TRBJ1-5 once TRBV18 - TGTGCCAGCTCACCAGACAGCAATCAGCCCCAGCATTTT CASSPDSNQPQHF
TRBJ2-1 few TRBV27 TRBD2 TGTGCCAGCAGTTCCCTAGCGGGAGGTAGTGAGCAGTTCTTC CASSSLAGGSEQFF
TRBJ2-5 - TRBV18 - TGTGCCAGCTCACCGAGGGATTCGCGAGAGACCCAGTACTTC CASSPRDSRETQYF
TRBJ2-1 - TRBV19 TRBD2 TGTGCCAGTAGCTTCCGGGGACTAGCGGCCAATGAGCAGTTCTTC CASSFRGLAANEQFF
TRBJ1-2 - TRBV7-2 TRBD1 TGTGCCAGCAGAAACCAGGGACAGGGGGTCTATGGCTACACCTTC CASRNQGQGVYGYTF
TRBJ1-2 - TRBV11-2 - TGTGCCAGCAGCACGGGGGGAATCCGGGGCTACACCTTC CASSTGGIRGYTF
TRBJ2-2 few TRBV7-9 TRBD1 TGTGCCAGCAGCTCCAGGGGGAACAGGGACACCGGGGAGCTGTTTTTT CASSSRGNRDTGELFF
TRBJ1-1 - TRBV4-1 - TGCGCCAGCAGCCAAGGGCTGAGTTTGAACACTGAAGCTTTCTTT CASSQGLSLNTEAFF
TRBJ2-1 - TRBV7-3 TRBD2 TGTGCCAGCAGCTTAACAGGAGTCGGGCGGGAGGGCCGCGCCTACAATGAGCAGTTCTTC CASSLTGVGREGRAYNEQFF
TRBJ1-4 few TRBV3-1/TRBV3-2 - TGTGCCAGCAGCCAAGGACAGGCGGGTAATGAAAAACTGTTTTTT CASSQGQAGNEKLFF
TRBJ2-3 - TRBV19 - TGTGCCAGTAGTATCGGCGGTCCGGGCACAGATACGCAGTATTTT CASSIGGPGTDTQYF
TRBJ2-3 - TRBV23-1 - TGCGCCAGCAGTCAATCGGGGCGGGACCGACCCGATACGCAGTATTTT CASSQSGRDRPDTQYF
TRBJ1-1 - TRBV5-1 - TGCGCCAGCAGCTTTGACAGAGGCGAAGCTTTCTTT CASSFDRGEAFF
TRBJ1-6 - TRBV7-9 - TGTGCCAGCAGCTTAGCGCGCAACGGCCTGTCACCCCTCCACTTT CASSLARNGLSPLHF
TRBJ1-2 - TRBV9 - TGTGCCAGCAGCGAAGGGCAGGGAAGCTATGGCTACACCTTC CASSEGQGSYGYTF
TRBJ2-7 - TRBV5-1 - TGCGCCAGCAGCTTGGTAGCAGGGGCCTCCTACGAGCAGTACTTC CASSLVAGASYEQYF
TRBJ2-3 - TRBV7-3 - TGTGCCAGCAGCTTATCAGCGGTCACAGATACGCAGTATTTT CASSLSAVTDTQYF
TRBJ2-1 - TRBV28 - TGTGCCAGCAGTTTACCTTCTGGCAGCAATGAGCAGTTCTTC CASSLPSGSNEQFF
TRBJ2-1 - TRBV7-3 TRBD2 TGTGCCAGCAGCCCGACTAGCGGGAGTCTATACAATGAGCAGTTCTTC CASSPTSGSLYNEQFF